These 17 T cell receptor beta chains were all obtained from the same sample, sequenced in a study of early T cells in non-severe SARS-CoV-2 infection. TCRdb used MiXCR to reprocess the 5' RACE reads, holding one entry per CDR3 protein. The sample shows around 20,000 distinct CDR3 sequences, about 4.3% of them seen only once. Sequenced material: whole blood. The receptors shown here come from an adult who was a healthcare worker with PCR-confirmed SARS-CoV-2 infection or an uninfected control (not recorded which).

This clonotype has at least ten counts. The chain couples TRBV4-3 to TRBJ1-1; D possibly corresponds to TRBD1 (5 bases). V dropped 1 base and J dropped 1 base, with 10 bases sitting between them. The CDR3 runs 15 residues. Germline V gene sequence: CDR1 LGHNA, CDR2 YSLEER. CDR3 in amino acids: CASSQASQGNTEAFF. The CDR3 nucleotides are TGCGCCAGCAGCCAAGCATCGCAGGGGAACACTGAAGCTTTCTTT.

This clonotype was observed many times. This chain uses TRBV7-9 with TRBJ2-1; tentative D call: TRBD2 (5 bases). Trimming removed 1 base from V and 10 bases from J, with 20 bases in between. The CDR3 loop spans 16 amino acids. Germline CDR1 and CDR2: SEHNR and FQNEAQ (reference sequence). Written as DNA, the CDR3 is TGTGCCAGCAGCTTAGAGGTGACTATAAGAGCCCCGGAGCAGTTCTTC. This translates into CASSLEVTIRAPEQFF.

This chain links TRBV5-4 with TRBJ1-1, with D unresolved. The V gene's germline CDR1 is SGHNT and CDR2 YYREEE (reference sequence). The CDR3 has 14 residues. Trimming removed 4 bases at V and 4 bases at J, with 14 bases between. In nucleotides, the CDR3 is TGTGCCAGCAGCCAAGACCCGGGCAGCACTGAAGCTTTCTTT. Translating it yields CASSQDPGSTEAFF.

V is TRBV2 and J is TRBJ2-2, with D uncertain. This CDR3 is built from 14 residues. Germline V gene data show CDR1 as SNHLY and CDR2 as FYNNEI. The ends were cut back, 7 bases at V and 3 bases at J, with 12 bases in the middle. CDR3 DNA: TGTGCCAGCATCTTGGACCAATACACCGGGGAGCTGTTTTTT. Translated: CASILDQYTGELFF.

This clonotype was seen at least ten times. The rearrangement links TRBV20-1 to TRBJ1-5, with 7 bases identical to TRBD1. With 6 bases clipped from V and 7 bases from J, the junction kept 9 bases outside the gene matches. Germline V gene data show CDR1 as DFQATT and CDR2 as SNEGSKA (reference sequence). This CDR3 region has 13 residues. CDR3 in amino acids: CSAQDRVSQPQHF. CDR3 in DNA: TGCAGTGCGCAAGACAGGGTGTCCCAGCCCCAGCATTTT.

The sample holds many counts of this clonotype. The chain employs TRBV5-1 and TRBJ1-1; 9 bases align to TRBD1. CDR1 is SGHRS, CDR2 YFSETQ, per germline. The junction had 7 bases not matched to a gene; V was cut back by 4 bases and J by 3 bases. This CDR3 has 15 amino acids. The CDR3 here is CASSVGQGGYTEAFF. The DNA for the CDR3 is TGCGCCAGCAGCGTGGGACAGGGTGGGTACACTGAAGCTTTCTTT.

This clonotype was found many times. The chain joins TRBV29-1 to TRBJ2-7, with TRBD1 as a possible D gene (5 bases). The CDR3 is 12 residues long. Looked up from germline, CDR1 is SQVTM and CDR2 is ANQGSEA. The V end lost 4 bases, the J end lost 10 bases, and 17 bases lay between the germline ends. CDR3 loop: CSVGTSGFGQYF. Written as DNA, the CDR3 is TGCAGCGTTGGGACATCGGGCTTTGGACAGTACTTC.

This clonotype has ten or more counts. The J gene is TRBJ2-7, the V gene TRBV11-2, with 7 bases that match TRBD2. The CDR3 is made up of 15 amino acids. Per germline, CDR1 SGHAT and CDR2 FQNNGV. The V gene end was trimmed by 3 bases and the J gene end by 4 bases; junction bases not matched to a gene: 9. Here the CDR3 DNA reads TGTGCCAGCAGCTTCTTATTTCGGGGGGAATACGAGCAGTACTTC. Translated: CASSFLFRGEYEQYF.

The table lists this clonotype with a few counts. CDR3 amino acids: CASSFWGAVNTGELFF. CDR3 nucleotides: TGTGCCAGCAGTTTCTGGGGGGCCGTGAACACCGGGGAGCTGTTTTTT. This chain links TRBV28 with TRBJ2-2; D may match TRBD1 or TRBD2 (6 bases each). The CDR3 totals 16 residues. Germline loops: CDR1 MDHEN, CDR2 SYDVKM. V gave up 3 bases and J gave up 1 base, with 12 bases separating them.

At least ten counts were recorded for this clonotype. This chain joins TRBV20-1 and TRBJ2-3; TRBD2 is a possible D gene (5 bases). The CDR3 runs 13 residues. V was trimmed by 5 bases and J by 2 bases, leaving 11 bases between them. Germline V gene data show CDR1 as DFQATT and CDR2 as SNEGSKA (reference sequence). The CDR3 spells CSARGSNTDTQYF. CDR3 bases: TGCAGTGCTCGCGGGTCTAACACAGATACGCAGTATTTT.

The sample holds many counts of this clonotype. This rearrangement joins TRBV5-1 to TRBJ2-3, with D uncertain. The CDR3 covers 15 residues. CDR1 and CDR2 from the germline V gene are SGHRS and YFSETQ. Trimming took 3 bases from V and 0 from J, leaving 11 bases between them. The CDR3 sequence: CASSSDPASTDTQYF. The CDR3 region has the DNA TGCGCCAGCAGCTCGGACCCTGCTAGCACAGATACGCAGTATTTT. The variable domain in full, completed from reference TRBV5-1 and TRBJ2-3, reads KAGVTQTPRYLIKTRGQQVTLSCSPISGHRSVSWYQQTPGQGLQFLFEYFSETQRNKGNFPGRFSGRQFSNSRSEMNVSTLELGDSALYLCASSSDPASTDTQYFGPGTRLTVL.

This clonotype has a count of ten or more. This sequence joins TRBV6-6 and TRBJ1-5; 9 bases are shared with TRBD1. Germline V lookup: CDR1 MNHNY, CDR2 SVGAGI (reference sequence). This CDR3 is 14 amino acids long. V trimming: 6 bases; J trimming: 6 bases; junction bases outside the gene matches: 6. The CDR3 loop reads CASRDRGVGQPQHF. DNA of the CDR3: TGTGCCAGCAGAGACAGGGGGGTTGGTCAGCCCCAGCATTTT.

At least ten counts were recorded for this clonotype. The chain has TRBV20-1 and TRBJ2-5; D remains unclear. Germline V CDR1 and CDR2: DFQATT, SNEGSKA (reference sequence). The V end lost 7 bases, the J end lost 0 bases, and 9 bases lay between the germline ends. This CDR3 comprises 12 residues. The CDR3 is CSVTTYQETQYF. CDR3 coding DNA: TGCAGTGTAACAACTTACCAAGAGACCCAGTACTTC.

This clonotype showed up many times. V and J are TRBV13 and TRBJ2-3; TRBD2 matches 8 bases. There are 16 residues in the CDR3. Germline trimming cut 5 bases from V and 6 bases from J; bases unmatched to any gene: 13. Per the germline V gene, CDR1 is PRHDT and CDR2 is FYEKMQ (reference sequence). The CDR3 DNA follows: TGTGCCAGCAGCCGGACTAGCCCTCTGGGGGGGGATACGCAGTATTTT. Encoded protein: CASSRTSPLGGDTQYF.

The chain uses TRBV20-1 and TRBJ1-1; no clear D. Trimming took 5 bases from V and 7 from J, leaving 11 bases between them. Germline V lookup: CDR1 DFQATT, CDR2 SNEGSKA (reference sequence). This CDR3 region has 11 residues. DNA for the CDR3: TGCAGTGCTCCCTTACAGAATGAAGCTTTCTTT. The encoded protein is CSAPLQNEAFF.

This clonotype was observed a handful of times. V usage is TRBV15 and J usage is TRBJ2-1; TRBD2 aligns across 8 bases. J lost 7 bases, V lost 4 bases, and 12 bases had no gene match. CDR1 LNHNV and CDR2 YYDKDF come from the germline V gene (reference sequence). The CDR3 runs to 16 residues. The CDR3 loop is CATSIAGTRGTNEQFF. Written as DNA, the CDR3 is TGTGCCACCAGCATCGCCGGGACTAGGGGTACAAATGAGCAGTTCTTC.

This clonotype has a handful of counts. The V gene is TRBV28, the J gene TRBJ2-7; D is possibly TRBD1 (5 bases). CDR3 length: 14 amino acids. The germline V gene encodes CDR1 MDHEN and CDR2 SYDVKM. V gave up 5 bases and J gave up 3 bases, with 14 bases separating them. Here the CDR3 reads CASSLGGQNYEQYF. In nucleotides, the CDR3 is TGTGCCAGCAGTCTAGGCGGACAAAACTACGAGCAGTACTTC. Variable domain in full (rest from reference TRBV28 and TRBJ2-7): DVKVTQSSRYLVKRTGEKVFLECVQDMDHENMFWYRQDPGLGLRLIYFSYDVKMKEKGDIPEGYSVSREKKERFSLILESASTNQTSMYLCASSLGGQNYEQYFGPGTRLTVT.